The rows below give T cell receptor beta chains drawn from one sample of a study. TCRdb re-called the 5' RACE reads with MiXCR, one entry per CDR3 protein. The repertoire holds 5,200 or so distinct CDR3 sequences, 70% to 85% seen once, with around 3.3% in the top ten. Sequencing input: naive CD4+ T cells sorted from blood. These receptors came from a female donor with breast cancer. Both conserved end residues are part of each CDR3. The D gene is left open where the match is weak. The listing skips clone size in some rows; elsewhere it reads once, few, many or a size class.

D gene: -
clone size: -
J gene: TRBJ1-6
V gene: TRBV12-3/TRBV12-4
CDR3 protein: CASSLVLGSPLHF
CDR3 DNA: TGTGCCAGCAGTTTAGTGCTGGGTTCACCCCTCCACTTT

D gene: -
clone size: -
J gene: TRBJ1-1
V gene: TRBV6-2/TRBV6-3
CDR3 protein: CASSGRGHGRTEAFF
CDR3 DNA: TGTGCCAGCAGTGGCAGGGGCCACGGTAGGACTGAAGCTTTCTTT

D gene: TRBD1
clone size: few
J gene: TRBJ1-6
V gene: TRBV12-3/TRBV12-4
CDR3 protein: CASSLLGQGDSPLHF
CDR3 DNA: TGTGCCAGCAGTTTATTGGGACAGGGGGATTCACCCCTCCACTTT

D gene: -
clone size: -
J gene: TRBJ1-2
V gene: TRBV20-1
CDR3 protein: CSAPRNTDPNYGYTF
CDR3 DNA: TGCAGTGCTCCCAGGAACACGGACCCTAACTATGGCTACACCTTC

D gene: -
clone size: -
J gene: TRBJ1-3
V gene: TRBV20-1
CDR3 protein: CSANGNTDPGNTIYF
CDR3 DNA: TGCAGTGCTAACGGGAACACAGACCCTGGAAACACCATATATTTT

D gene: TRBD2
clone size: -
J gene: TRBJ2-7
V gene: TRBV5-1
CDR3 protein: CASGASGSYEQYF
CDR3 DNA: TGCGCCAGCGGCGCTAGCGGATCCTACGAGCAGTACTTC

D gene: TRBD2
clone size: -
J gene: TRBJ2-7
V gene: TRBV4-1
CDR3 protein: CASSHPGLAGDPNSYEQYF
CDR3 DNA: TGCGCCAGCAGCCATCCGGGACTAGCGGGAGATCCGAACTCCTACGAGCAGTACTTC

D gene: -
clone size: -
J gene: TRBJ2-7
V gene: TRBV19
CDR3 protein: CATNSGPSYEQYF
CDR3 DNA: TGTGCCACCAATAGCGGTCCCTCCTACGAGCAGTACTTC

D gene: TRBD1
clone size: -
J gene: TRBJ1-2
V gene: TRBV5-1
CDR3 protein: CASSLGQGDYGYTF
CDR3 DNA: TGCGCCAGCAGCTTGGGACAGGGGGATTATGGCTACACCTTC

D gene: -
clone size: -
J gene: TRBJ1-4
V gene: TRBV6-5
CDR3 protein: CASSMTGGGAEKLFF
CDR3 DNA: TGTGCCAGCAGCATGACAGGTGGTGGTGCAGAAAAACTGTTTTTT

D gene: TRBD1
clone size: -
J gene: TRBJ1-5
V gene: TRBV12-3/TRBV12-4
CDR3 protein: CASSETGWGGNQPQHF
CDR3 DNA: TGTGCCAGCAGTGAGACAGGGTGGGGGGGCAATCAGCCCCAGCATTTT

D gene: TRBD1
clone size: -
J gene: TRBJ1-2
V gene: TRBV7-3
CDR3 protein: CASSPGTVLDYGYTF
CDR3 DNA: TGTGCCAGCAGCCCAGGGACAGTACTCGACTATGGCTACACCTTC

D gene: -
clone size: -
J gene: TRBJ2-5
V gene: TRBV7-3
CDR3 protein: CASSLMAGTIETRYF
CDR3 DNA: TGTGCCAGCAGCTTAATGGCAGGGACAATCGAGACCCGGTACTTC

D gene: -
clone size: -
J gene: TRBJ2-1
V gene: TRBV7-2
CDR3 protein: CASSFGVAGKQFF
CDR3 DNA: TGTGCCAGCAGCTTTGGGGTTGCGGGGAAGCAGTTCTTC

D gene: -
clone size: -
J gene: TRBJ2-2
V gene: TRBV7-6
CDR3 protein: CASSLQSPGELFF
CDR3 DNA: TGTGCCAGCAGCTTACAGAGCCCCGGGGAGCTGTTTTTT

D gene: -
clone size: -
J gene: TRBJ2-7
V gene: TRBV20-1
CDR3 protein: CSASTGVSYEQYF
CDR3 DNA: TGCAGTGCTAGTACCGGGGTGAGCTACGAGCAGTACTTC

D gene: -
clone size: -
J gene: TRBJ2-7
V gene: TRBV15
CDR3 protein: CATSREQYF
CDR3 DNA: TGTGCCACCAGCAGAGAGCAGTACTTC

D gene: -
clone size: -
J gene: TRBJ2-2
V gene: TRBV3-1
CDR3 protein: CASSQTGELFF
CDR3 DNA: TGTGCCAGCAGCCAGACCGGGGAGCTGTTTTTT

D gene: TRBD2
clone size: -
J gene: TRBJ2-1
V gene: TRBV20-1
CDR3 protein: CSARMGLARNEQFF
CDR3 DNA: TGCAGTGCTAGAATGGGACTAGCCCGCAATGAGCAGTTCTTC

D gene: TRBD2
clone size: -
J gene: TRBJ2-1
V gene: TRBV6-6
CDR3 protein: CASSYLISAGGQFF
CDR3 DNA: TGTGCCAGCAGTTACTTGATTTCGGCGGGGGGGCAGTTCTTC

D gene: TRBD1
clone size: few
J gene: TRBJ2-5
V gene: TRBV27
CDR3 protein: CASHGQGAGETQYF
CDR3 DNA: TGTGCCAGCCACGGACAGGGGGCGGGTGAGACCCAGTACTTC

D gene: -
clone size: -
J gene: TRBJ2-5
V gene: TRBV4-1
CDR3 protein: CASSQERDQETQYF
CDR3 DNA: TGCGCCAGCAGCCAGGAGAGGGACCAAGAGACCCAGTACTTC

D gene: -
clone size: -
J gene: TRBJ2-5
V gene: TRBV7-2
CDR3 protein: CASSFTLSQETQYF
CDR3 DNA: TGTGCCAGCAGCTTTACTCTCTCCCAAGAGACCCAGTACTTC

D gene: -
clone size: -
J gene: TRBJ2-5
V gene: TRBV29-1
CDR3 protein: CSVAGSGETQYF
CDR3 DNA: TGCAGCGTCGCCGGGAGCGGAGAGACCCAGTACTTC

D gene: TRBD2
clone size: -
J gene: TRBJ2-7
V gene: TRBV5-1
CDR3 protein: CASSLAVREDEQYF
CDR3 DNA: TGCGCCAGCAGCTTGGCGGTACGGGAGGACGAGCAGTACTTC

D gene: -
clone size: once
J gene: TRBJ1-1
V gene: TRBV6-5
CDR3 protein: CASSYGWGSGPEAFF
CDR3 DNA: TGTGCCAGCAGTTACGGTTGGGGTTCGGGACCCGAAGCTTTCTTT

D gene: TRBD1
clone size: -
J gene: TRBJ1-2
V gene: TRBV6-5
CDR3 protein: CASSYDWDRDGYTF
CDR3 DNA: TGTGCCAGCAGTTACGACTGGGACAGGGATGGCTACACCTTC

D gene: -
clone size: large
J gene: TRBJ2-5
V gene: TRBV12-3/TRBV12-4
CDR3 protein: CASSLGGTGGETQYF
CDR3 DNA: TGTGCCAGCAGTTTGGGAGGGACAGGCGGGGAGACCCAGTACTTC